Each of the 21 T cell receptor beta chains below was sequenced from the same sample in a study of blood T cell repertoires in COVID-19. The repertoire was sequenced with immunoSEQ multiplex PCR; TCRdb's copy has only in-frame clones and lacks some. The sample yields 380,000 or so clones, roughly four fifths seen once. Specimen: peripheral blood. These receptors were obtained from a human donor with acute or convalescent COVID-19. The donor label of this sample is uncertain.

This clone was counted once. The V gene is TRBV7-2, the J gene TRBJ1-2; 8 nucleotides align to TRBD1. V was pared by 1 base and J by 8 bases, with 15 bases of the junction left unmatched. Germline V lookup: CDR1 SGHTA, CDR2 FQGNSA. This CDR3 comprises 17 residues. CDR3 amino acids: CASSLVSDRVYASGYTF. Here the CDR3 DNA reads TGTGCCAGCAGCTTAGTATCGGACAGGGTATATGCTAGCGGCTACACCTTC.

The chain combines TRBV12-3 or TRBV12-4 with TRBJ2-7; the D is unclear. V gave up 3 bases and J gave up 7 bases, with 13 bases separating them. The CDR3 runs 13 residues. Here the CDR3 reads CASSFVQSGEQYF. The CDR3 region has the DNA TGTGCCAGCAGTTTCGTCCAGTCTGGTGAGCAGTACTTC.

CDR3 nucleotide sequence: TGTGCCAGCAGCTTTAGAGCGCCGGGACAGGGCAACAATGAGCAGTTCTTC. Protein product: CASSFRAPGQGNNEQFF. This chain links TRBV5-5 with TRBJ2-1, with 9 bases aligning to TRBD1. The V segment lost 2 bases and the J segment 5 bases; nucleotides outside the gene matches: 11. CDR3 length: 17 amino acids. Germline V gives CDR1 SGHKS, CDR2 YYEKEE (reference sequence).

This clone was observed once. This chain's CDR3 is CASSSGLGQEAGSLHYGYTF. The CDR3 nucleotides read TGTGCCAGCAGCTCGGGTTTAGGACAGGAAGCTGGCAGCCTACATTATGGCTACACCTTC. This chain joins TRBV7-8 and TRBJ1-2; TRBD1 agrees at 7 bases. Trimming cost V 4 bases and J 5 bases; bases outside gene matches: 25. Germline-derived CDR1 and CDR2 are SGHVS and FQNEAQ. The CDR3 has 20 residues.

This clone was seen a few times. V gene TRBV29-1 combines with J gene TRBJ1-2; the match to TRBD1 covers 7 bases. Germline-derived CDR1 and CDR2 are SQVTM and ANQGSEA. Trimming cost V 3 bases and J 4 bases; bases outside gene matches: 8. The CDR3 loop spans 14 amino acids. The CDR3 nucleotides are TGCAGCGTTGAGAGGGGGCGAGCGGGCTATGGCTACACCTTC. The encoded protein is CSVERGRAGYGYTF.

The chain links TRBV5-8 to TRBJ1-2; no definite D call. The germline gives CDR1 SGHTS, CDR2 YDEGEE. V was trimmed by 0 bases and J by 4 bases, leaving 7 bases between them. The CDR3 length is 13 residues. Here the CDR3 reads CASSLVERYGYTF. The CDR3 DNA is TGTGCCAGCAGCTTGGTGGAGCGCTATGGCTACACCTTC.

The rearrangement uses TRBV18 and TRBJ2-5; a weak D match, TRBD1 (5 bases). Germline CDR1 is KGHSH and CDR2 is LQKENI. Deletions cut 4 bases from V and 5 bases from J, with 11 bases between. This CDR3 comprises 13 residues. CDR3 bases: TGTGCCAGCTCACAAGGGCCAGGGGAGACCCAGTACTTC. Residues: CASSQGPGETQYF.

The rearrangement joins TRBV28 to TRBJ1-2, with a tentative D call TRBD1 (6 bases). The V end was cut by 3 bases, the J end by 4 bases, with 12 bases between. The CDR3 has 14 amino acids. CDR1 is MDHEN, CDR2 SYDVKM, per germline. CDR3 nucleotides: TGTGCCAGCAGTTTCTCCGACAGGCTCTATGGCTACACCTTC. As protein: CASSFSDRLYGYTF.

The chain employs TRBV28 and TRBJ1-5; D not resolved. This CDR3 has 15 amino acids. Germline V gene data show CDR1 as MDHEN and CDR2 as SYDVKM. Trimming cost V 3 bases and J 2 bases, with 11 bases left between them. The CDR3 sequence is CASSFQVIGNQPQHF. The CDR3 DNA reads as TGTGCCAGCAGTTTCCAGGTTATTGGCAATCAGCCCCAGCATTTT.

This chain links TRBV29-1 with TRBJ1-2, with 7 bases that match TRBD1. Per germline, CDR1 SQVTM and CDR2 ANQGSEA. Trimming cost V 4 bases and J 2 bases; bases outside gene matches: 4. CDR3 length equals 13 residues. The DNA for the CDR3 is TGCAGCGTTGGACAGGGAGGAAACTATGGCTACACCTTC. Amino acid sequence: CSVGQGGNYGYTF.

J is TRBJ2-5 and V is TRBV30; D is unresolved. V lost 0 bases, J lost 3 bases, and 8 bases lay in between. The V gene's germline CDR1 is GTSNPN and CDR2 SVGIG (reference sequence). This CDR3 has 13 amino acids. The CDR3 loop is CAWSVREKETQYF. In nucleotides, the CDR3 is TGTGCCTGGAGTGTACGAGAGAAAGAGACCCAGTACTTC.

The chain employs TRBV7-9 and TRBJ2-1; D uncertain. Per the germline V gene, CDR1 is SEHNR and CDR2 is FQNEAQ (reference sequence). This CDR3 spans 15 amino acids. The V and J ends lost 5 bases and 0 bases respectively, with 11 bases between them. DNA of the CDR3: TGTGCCAGCAGCCTTGACCGGAGCTCCTACAATGAGCAGTTCTTC. The encoded protein is CASSLDRSSYNEQFF.

This clone is a singleton in its sample. The V and J genes are TRBV2 and TRBJ2-2, with D hard to call. This CDR3 spans 13 amino acids. The germline CDR1 and CDR2 sequences are SNHLY and FYNNEI. V lost 7 bases and J 1 base, leaving 7 bases between the germline ends. The CDR3 region is CASTPRNTGELFF. Here the CDR3 DNA reads TGTGCCAGCACCCCCAGGAACACCGGGGAGCTGTTTTTT.

The chain employs TRBV3-1 (or the pseudogene TRBV3-2) and TRBJ1-2; TRBD1 is a possible D gene (6 bases). The CDR3 contains 14 residues. Germline V gene lookup returns CDR1 LGHDT and CDR2 YNNKEL (reference sequence). The V end was cut by 5 bases, the J end by 2 bases, with 12 bases between. As DNA, the CDR3 is TGTGCCAGCAGCATACTGCAGGGGAACTATGGCTACACCTTC. Translation: CASSILQGNYGYTF.

J is TRBJ1-2 and V is TRBV11-2, with D uncertain. The CDR3 runs to 14 residues. Germline V gene sequence: CDR1 SGHAT, CDR2 FQNNGV. V was shortened by 5 bases and J by 0 bases, with 10 bases between the two germline ends. The chain's CDR3 is CASSRFIANYGYTF. The DNA of the CDR3 is TGTGCCAGCAGCCGATTCATAGCTAACTATGGCTACACCTTC. Looking up the rest from reference TRBV11-2 and TRBJ1-2 gives the full variable domain: EAGVAQSPRYKIIEKRQSVAFWCNPISGHATLYWYQQILGQGPKLLIQFQNNGVVDDSQLPKDRFSAERLKGVDSTLKIQPAKLEDSAVYLCASSRFIANYGYTFGSGTRLTVV.

The rearrangement joins TRBV18 to TRBJ1-2; D is ambiguous. Looked up from germline, CDR1 is KGHSH and CDR2 is LQKENI. The V end lost 3 bases, the J end lost 1 base, and 15 bases lay between the germline ends. The CDR3 extends over 16 amino acids. The CDR3 loop is CASSPTIDSRNYGYTF. The CDR3, as DNA: TGTGCCAGCTCACCCACCATAGACTCCCGTAACTATGGCTACACCTTC.

The rearrangement uses TRBV19 and TRBJ1-5; maybe TRBD1 (6 bases). The germline V gene encodes CDR1 LNHDA and CDR2 SQIVND (reference sequence). Trimming pared 1 base from V and 4 bases from J, leaving 14 bases between. This CDR3 is built from 16 residues. The CDR3 is CASSIAGRGWNQPQHF. DNA of the CDR3: TGTGCCAGTAGTATAGCGGGGAGGGGGTGGAATCAGCCCCAGCATTTT.

This chain uses TRBV2 with TRBJ2-2, with TRBD1 matching 9 bases. The CDR3 length is 15 residues. V trimming: 6 bases; J trimming: 4 bases; junction bases outside the gene matches: 6. The V gene's germline CDR1 is SNHLY and CDR2 FYNNEI. CDR3 nucleotides: TGTGCCAGCAGCCACGACAGGGGGAGCACCGGGGAGCTGTTTTTT. Its translation: CASSHDRGSTGELFF.

V usage is TRBV19 and J usage is TRBJ2-7, with TRBD2 identical over 9 bases. CDR3 length equals 16 residues. The J segment lost 6 bases and the V segment lost 6 bases, leaving 15 bases of the junction unmatched. Germline V CDR1 and CDR2: LNHDA, SQIVND (reference sequence). CDR3 region: CASSSWAGGPGSEQYF. The CDR3 DNA sequence: TGTGCCAGTAGCTCCTGGGCGGGAGGGCCGGGCTCCGAGCAGTACTTC.

This clone was observed a single time. The rearrangement joins TRBV14 to TRBJ1-2; D may be TRBD1 (6 bases). The germline V gene encodes CDR1 SGHDN and CDR2 FVKESK. This CDR3 is 15 amino acids long. V gave up 1 base and J gave up 7 bases, with 16 bases separating them. The CDR3, as DNA: TGTGCCAGCAGCCAAGCTGGGGGCCTACTGCGTGGCTACACCTTC. It specifies CASSQAGGLLRGYTF.

The chain joins TRBV28 to TRBJ1-2; 8 nucleotides agree with TRBD1. V lost 3 bases to trimming and J lost 7 bases; unmatched junction nucleotides: 10. This CDR3 is built from 15 residues. Germline values: CDR1 MDHEN, CDR2 SYDVKM. As DNA, the CDR3 is TGTGCCAGCAGTTTTCAACTGACAGGGGTTTTTGGCTACACCTTC. This gives the protein CASSFQLTGVFGYTF.